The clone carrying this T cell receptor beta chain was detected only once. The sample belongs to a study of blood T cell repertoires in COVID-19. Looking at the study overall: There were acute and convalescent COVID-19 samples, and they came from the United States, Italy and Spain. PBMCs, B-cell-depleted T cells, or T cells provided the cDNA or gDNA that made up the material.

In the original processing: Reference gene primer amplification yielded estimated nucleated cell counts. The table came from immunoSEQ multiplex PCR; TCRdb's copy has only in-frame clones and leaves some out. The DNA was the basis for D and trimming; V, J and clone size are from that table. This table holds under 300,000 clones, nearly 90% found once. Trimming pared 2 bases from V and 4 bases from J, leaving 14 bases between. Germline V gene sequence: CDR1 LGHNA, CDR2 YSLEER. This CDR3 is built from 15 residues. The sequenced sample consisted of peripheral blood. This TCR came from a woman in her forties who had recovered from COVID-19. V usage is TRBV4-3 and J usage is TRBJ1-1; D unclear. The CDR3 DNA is TGCGCCAGCAGCCAACTATACACTCTAGTCACTGAAGCTTTCTTT. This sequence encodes CASSQLYTLVTEAFF.